This entry concerns a single T cell receptor (beta chain). Source study methods: Cell counts per sample came from amplifying reference gene primers. Sequencing was performed with immunoSEQ multiplex PCR; in TCRdb, only in-frame clones are kept and a portion is missing. The D gene and trimming were derived from the DNA, and the V and J assignments and clone size from that table. Here the sample spans fewer than 450,000 clones, 88% being singletons. The CDR3 is 16 residues long. J was trimmed by 5 bases and V by 5 bases; bases with no gene match: 12. The germline V gene encodes CDR1 MNHEY and CDR2 SMNVEV (reference sequence). Across about two dozen US areas, participants ranged in age from about 18 to 90 years. The data originate from a study of blood T cell repertoires in COVID-19.

The sequence derives from a woman aged 40 to 50 with acute COVID-19. The chain carries TRBV27 and TRBJ1-2; 9 nucleotides agree with TRBD1. Sequenced: PBMCs or T cells enriched from blood (not recorded which). The CDR3 region is CASSTLPGQGWYGYTF. CDR3 bases: TGTGCCAGCAGTACACTTCCGGGACAGGGATGGTATGGCTACACCTTC.